This T cell receptor (beta chain) was sequenced in a study of CD8+ T cells in alopecia areata. Study in general: Dosing with tofacitinib proceeded for 6 to 18 months, followed by 6 months off drug.

Treatment of the sample: oral pan-JAK inhibitor, 5-10 mg twice daily. RNA was isolated and reverse transcribed to cDNA, the sequencing template. This table comes from immunoSEQ multiplex PCR, and its TCRdb copy is limited to in-frame clones, with some not included. Of over 150,000 clones in the sample, roughly 60% were seen once. The source of this sequence is a human donor with alopecia areata. Sequences were derived from CD4+ T cells sorted from blood, sampled at week 24, from a patient treated with tofacitinib.

The CDR3 coding sequence is TGCGCCAGCAGCTTGGGACAGGGGTCCTCCTACGAGCAGTACTTC. Protein: CASSLGQGSSYEQYF. The chain carries TRBV5-1 and TRBJ2-7; TRBD1 aligns across 8 bases. There are 15 residues in the CDR3. V shed 0 bases, J shed 0 bases, and the junction held 2 bases outside the gene matches. Looked up from germline, CDR1 is SGHRS and CDR2 is YFSETQ.